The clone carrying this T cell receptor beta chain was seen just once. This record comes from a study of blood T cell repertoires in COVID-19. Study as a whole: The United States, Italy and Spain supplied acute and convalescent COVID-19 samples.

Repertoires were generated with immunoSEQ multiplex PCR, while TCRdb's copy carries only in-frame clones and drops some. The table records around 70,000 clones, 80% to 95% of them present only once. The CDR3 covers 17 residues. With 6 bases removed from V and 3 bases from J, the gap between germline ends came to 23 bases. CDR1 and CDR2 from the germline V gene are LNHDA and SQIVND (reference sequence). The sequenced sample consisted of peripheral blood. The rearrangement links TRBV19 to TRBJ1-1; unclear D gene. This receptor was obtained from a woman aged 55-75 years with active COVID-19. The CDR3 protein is CASRFRGGPGPYTEAFF. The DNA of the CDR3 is TGTGCCAGTAGATTCCGCGGAGGGCCAGGTCCCTACACTGAAGCTTTCTTT.